This TCR beta chain emerged from a study of cytomegalovirus exposure and HLA in healthy donors. Study-wide results and caveats: Later analysis suggested most CMV-associated TCR beta chains were HLA-restricted. Earlier analysis looked at TCR beta V segments, and most were productive about 87% or about 30% of the time.

Primers: 60 Vbeta forward and 13 Jbeta reverse. Produced via immunoSEQ multiplex PCR; TCRdb's table is partial and in-frame only. Of about 90,000 clones listed, about three quarters are singletons. To note about this clone: Antigen specificity is unknown.

This CDR3 has 12 amino acids. Germline lookup yields CDR1 SNHLY and CDR2 FYNNEI. The V call is TRBV2, the J call TRBJ2-5; D remains unclear. The last part of the DNA fits TRBJ2-7 better; the J call may be wrong. The receptor's source is a woman between 35 and 50 years old in good health and CMV-seropositive. The sequenced material came from PBMCs. CDR3 residues: CASSEKWYEQYF. CDR3 nucleotides: TGTGCCAGCAGTGAAAAGTGGTACGAGCAGTACTTC.